Listed here are 13 T cell receptor beta chains from one sample, sequenced in a study of graft-versus-host responses after intestinal transplantation. Sequencing used immunoSEQ multiplex PCR; TCRdb keeps in-frame clones, though not all of them. The table shows 25,000 to 30,000 clones, with around 94% occurring only once. The source material was PBMCs, sampled 66 days after intestinal transplant. The receptors derive from a human patient who received an intestinal transplant, so some T cells may come from the graft donor.

V and J are TRBV11-2 and TRBJ2-3; D remains unclear. The CDR3 is made up of 16 amino acids. The germline CDR1 and CDR2 sequences are SGHAT and FQNNGV. V was shortened by 5 bases and J by 1 base, with 16 bases between the two germline ends. The CDR3 sequence: CASSRNRPVRTDTQYF. Written as DNA, the CDR3 is TGTGCCAGCAGCCGAAATCGACCGGTCCGCACAGATACGCAGTATTTT.

J is TRBJ2-7 and V is TRBV7-9; D is ambiguous. This CDR3 comprises 12 residues. Germline CDR1 reads SEHNR; CDR2 reads FQNEAQ (reference sequence). V lost 5 bases and J lost 5, with 10 bases in between. CDR3 in amino acids: CASSQAGNEQYF. In DNA, the CDR3 is TGTGCCAGCAGCCAGGCTGGTAACGAGCAGTACTTC.

The gene calls are TRBV5-1 and TRBJ2-3, with D perhaps matching TRBD2 (6 bases). Per the germline V gene, CDR1 is SGHRS and CDR2 is YFSETQ. The CDR3 spans 17 residues. V lost 2 bases and J 6 bases, leaving 22 bases between the germline ends. The chain's CDR3 is CASSFVSDGSDLDTQYF. CDR3 DNA sequence: TGCGCCAGCAGCTTTGTTTCTGACGGGAGCGACCTGGATACGCAGTATTTT.

The chain's CDR3 is CASGSGQGEGGPQHF. The CDR3 DNA follows: TGTGCTAGTGGTTCAGGACAGGGGGAGGGGGGGCCCCAGCATTTT. The gene calls are TRBV12-5 and TRBJ1-5, with 10 bases that match TRBD1. Germline loops: CDR1 LGHNT, CDR2 FRNRAP. The V gene end was trimmed by 4 bases and the J gene end by 9 bases; junction bases not matched to a gene: 9. CDR3 length: 15 residues.

The chain is built from TRBV5-6 and TRBJ2-1; D is possibly TRBD2 (6 bases). This CDR3 has 15 amino acids. Germline assignment: CDR1 SGHDT and CDR2 YYEEEE. Trimming stripped 3 bases from V and 9 bases from J, with 19 bases between. The CDR3 sequence is CASSWGGKGFSEQFF. The CDR3 DNA reads TGTGCCAGCAGCTGGGGCGGGAAGGGGTTTAGTGAGCAGTTCTTC.

This rearrangement joins TRBV19 to TRBJ1-5; 7 nucleotides align to TRBD1. The CDR3 covers 16 residues. With 5 bases clipped from V and 4 bases from J, the junction kept 11 bases outside the gene matches. CDR1 and CDR2 from the germline V gene are LNHDA and SQIVND (reference sequence). This chain's CDR3 is CASSWTSTGSNQPQHF. The DNA for the CDR3 is TGTGCCAGTAGTTGGACATCGACAGGGTCGAATCAGCCCCAGCATTTT.

The genes are TRBV6-5 and TRBJ1-2; possible D gene TRBD1, 5 bases. V lost 2 bases and J 3 bases, leaving 13 bases between the germline ends. The CDR3 spans 15 residues. Germline V gives CDR1 MNHEY, CDR2 SVGAGI. CDR3 sequence: CASSYMAARDYGYTF. As DNA, the CDR3 is TGTGCCAGCAGTTACATGGCGGCCAGGGACTATGGCTACACCTTC.

This clone was detected only once. The J gene is TRBJ2-5, the V gene TRBV4-2, with 9 positions matching TRBD2. V lost 0 bases, J lost 4 bases, and 3 bases stayed unmatched. CDR3 length equals 15 residues. The V gene's germline CDR1 is LGHNA and CDR2 YNFKEQ. The DNA of the CDR3 is TGTGCCAGCAGCCAAGATAGCGGGGGCATAGAGACCCAGTACTTC. This gives the protein CASSQDSGGIETQYF.

The chain joins TRBV7-2 to TRBJ2-7, with D perhaps being TRBD1 or TRBD2 (5 bases each). CDR1 is SGHTA and CDR2 is FQGNSA in the germline V gene. The V gene lost 4 bases and the J gene lost 3 bases, with 10 bases spanning the gap. The CDR3 contains 13 residues. The CDR3 region has the DNA TGTGCCAGCAGCTACTCTGGGGGCTACGAGCAGTACTTC. It encodes CASSYSGGYEQYF.

V usage is TRBV27 and J usage is TRBJ1-2, with TRBD1 matching 9 bases. Germline V gives CDR1 MNHEY, CDR2 SMNVEV (reference sequence). V shed 3 bases, J shed 5 bases, and the junction held 1 base outside the gene matches. The CDR3 contains 13 residues. The DNA for the CDR3 is TGTGCCAGCAGTTTGACAGGGGGTTATGGCTACACCTTC. The encoded protein is CASSLTGGYGYTF.

The genes are TRBV7-9 and TRBJ2-3; the match to TRBD2 covers 11 bases. Germline CDR1 reads SEHNR; CDR2 reads FQNEAQ (reference sequence). CDR3 length: 18 amino acids. The J segment lost 0 bases and the V segment lost 7 bases, leaving 12 bases of the junction unmatched. This CDR3 reads CASTPGTSGEPSTDTQYF. For the CDR3, the DNA is TGTGCCAGCACCCCCGGGACTAGCGGAGAACCTAGCACAGATACGCAGTATTTT.

This chain uses TRBV28 with TRBJ1-3; no clear D. The germline V gene has CDR1 MDHEN and CDR2 SYDVKM. This CDR3 has 15 amino acids. The germline V and J ends were trimmed by 5 bases and 0 bases, with 11 bases remaining between them. CDR3 sequence (DNA): TGTGCCAGCAGTGTCGTGATGAGCTCTGGAAACACCATATATTTT. Amino acid sequence: CASSVVMSSGNTIYF.

The chain carries TRBV11-2 and TRBJ2-7; 8 nucleotides match TRBD2. The CDR3 has 18 amino acids. Germline CDR1 SGHAT, CDR2 FQNNGV. Trimming cost V 5 bases and J 2 bases; bases outside gene matches: 17. The CDR3 nucleotides read TGTGCCAGCAGCCCCCTACTTACTACTAGCGGTGTCCCCTACGAGCAGTACTTC. Translation gives CASSPLLTTSGVPYEQYF.